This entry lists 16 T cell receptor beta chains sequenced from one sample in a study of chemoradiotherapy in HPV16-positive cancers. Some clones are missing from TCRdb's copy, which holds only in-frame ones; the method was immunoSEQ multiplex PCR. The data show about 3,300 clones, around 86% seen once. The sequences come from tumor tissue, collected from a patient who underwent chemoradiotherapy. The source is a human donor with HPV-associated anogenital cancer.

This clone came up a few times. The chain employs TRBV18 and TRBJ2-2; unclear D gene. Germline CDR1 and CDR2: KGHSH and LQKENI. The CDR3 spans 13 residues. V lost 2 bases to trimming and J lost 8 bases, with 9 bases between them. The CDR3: CASSPTTLGELFF. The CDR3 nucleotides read TGTGCCAGCTCACCAACGACCCTGGGGGAGCTGTTTTTT. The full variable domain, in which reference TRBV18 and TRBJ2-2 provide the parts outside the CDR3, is NAGVMQNPRHLVRRRGQEARLRCSPMKGHSHVYWYRQLPEEGLKFMVYLQKENIIDESGMPKERFSAEFPKEGPSILRIQQVVRGDSAAYFCASSPTTLGELFFGEGSRLTVL.

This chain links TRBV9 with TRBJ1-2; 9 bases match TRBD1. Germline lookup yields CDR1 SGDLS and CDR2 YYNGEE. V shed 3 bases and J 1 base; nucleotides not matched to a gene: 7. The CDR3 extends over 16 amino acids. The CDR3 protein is CASSAGPGQGNYGYTF. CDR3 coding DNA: TGTGCCAGCAGCGCCGGGCCGGGACAGGGTAACTATGGCTACACCTTC.

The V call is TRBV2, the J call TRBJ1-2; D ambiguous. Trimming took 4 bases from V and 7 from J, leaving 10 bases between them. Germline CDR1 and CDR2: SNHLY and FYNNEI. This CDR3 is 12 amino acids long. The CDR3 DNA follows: TGTGCCAGCAGTGTTTGGGAAGTTGGCTACACCTTC. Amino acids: CASSVWEVGYTF.

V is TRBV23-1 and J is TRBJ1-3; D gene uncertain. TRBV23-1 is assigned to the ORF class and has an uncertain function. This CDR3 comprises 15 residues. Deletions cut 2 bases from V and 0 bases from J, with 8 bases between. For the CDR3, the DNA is TGCGCCAGCAGTCAAGTCGCAGACTCTGGAAACACCATATATTTT. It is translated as CASSQVADSGNTIYF.

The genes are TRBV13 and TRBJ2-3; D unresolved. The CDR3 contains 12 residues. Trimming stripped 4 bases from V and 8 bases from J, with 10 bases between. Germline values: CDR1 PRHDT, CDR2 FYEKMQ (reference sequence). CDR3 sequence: CASSSTSFTQYF. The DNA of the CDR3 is TGTGCCAGCAGCTCCACATCCTTTACGCAGTATTTT.

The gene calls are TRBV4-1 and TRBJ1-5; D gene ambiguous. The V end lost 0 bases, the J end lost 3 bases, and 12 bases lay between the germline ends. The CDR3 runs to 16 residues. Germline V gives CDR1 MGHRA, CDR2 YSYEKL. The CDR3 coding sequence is TGCGCCAGCAGCCAAGAATTCGGGGTTTACAATCAGCCCCAGCATTTT. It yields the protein CASSQEFGVYNQPQHF.

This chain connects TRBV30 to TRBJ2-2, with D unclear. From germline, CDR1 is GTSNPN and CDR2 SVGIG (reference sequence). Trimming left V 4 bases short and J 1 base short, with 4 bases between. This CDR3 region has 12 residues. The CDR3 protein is CAWNGNTGELFF. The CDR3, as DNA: TGTGCCTGGAATGGGAACACCGGGGAGCTGTTTTTT.

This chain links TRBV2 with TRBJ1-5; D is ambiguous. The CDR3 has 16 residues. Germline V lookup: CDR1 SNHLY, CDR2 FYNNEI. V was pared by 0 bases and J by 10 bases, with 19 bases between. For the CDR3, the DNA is TGTGCCAGCAGTGAAGCAGGTGGCAGCGCCCGGGGACCCCAGCATTTT. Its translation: CASSEAGGSARGPQHF.

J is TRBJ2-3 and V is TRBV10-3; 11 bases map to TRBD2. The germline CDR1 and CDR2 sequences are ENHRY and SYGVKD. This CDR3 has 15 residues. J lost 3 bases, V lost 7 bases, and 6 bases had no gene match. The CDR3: CAINQLAGETDTQYF. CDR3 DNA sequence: TGTGCCATCAACCAACTAGCGGGGGAGACAGATACGCAGTATTTT.

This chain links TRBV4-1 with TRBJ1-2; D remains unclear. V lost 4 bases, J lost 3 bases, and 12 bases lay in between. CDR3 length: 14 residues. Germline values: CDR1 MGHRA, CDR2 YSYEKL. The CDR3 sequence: CASSREMGDYGYTF. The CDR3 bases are TGCGCCAGCAGCCGGGAGATGGGTGACTATGGCTACACCTTC.

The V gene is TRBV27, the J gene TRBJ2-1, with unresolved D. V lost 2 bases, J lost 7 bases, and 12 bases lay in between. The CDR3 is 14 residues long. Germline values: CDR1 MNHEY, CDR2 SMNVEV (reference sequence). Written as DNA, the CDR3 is TGTGCCAGCAGTTTAAGGTACGGCCTGAATGAGCAGTTCTTC. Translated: CASSLRYGLNEQFF.

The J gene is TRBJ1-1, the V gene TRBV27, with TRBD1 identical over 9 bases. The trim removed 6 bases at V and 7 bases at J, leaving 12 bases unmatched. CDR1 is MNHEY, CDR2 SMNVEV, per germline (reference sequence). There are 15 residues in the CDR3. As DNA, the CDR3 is TGTGCCAGCAGGCCACAGGGGGCCAGGCTCTTTGAAGCTTTCTTT. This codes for CASRPQGARLFEAFF.

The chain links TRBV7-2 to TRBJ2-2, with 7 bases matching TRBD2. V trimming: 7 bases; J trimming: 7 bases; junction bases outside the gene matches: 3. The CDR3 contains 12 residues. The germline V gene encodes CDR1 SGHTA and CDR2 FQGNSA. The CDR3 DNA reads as TGTGCCAGCACCCCGGGGGGCGGGGAGCTGTTTTTT. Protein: CASTPGGGELFF. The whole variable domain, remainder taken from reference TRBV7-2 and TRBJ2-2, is GAGVSQSPSNKVTEKGKDVELRCDPISGHTALYWYRQSLGQGLEFLIYFQGNSAPDKSGLPSDRFSAERTGGSVSTLTIQRTQQEDSAVYLCASTPGGGELFFGEGSRLTVL.

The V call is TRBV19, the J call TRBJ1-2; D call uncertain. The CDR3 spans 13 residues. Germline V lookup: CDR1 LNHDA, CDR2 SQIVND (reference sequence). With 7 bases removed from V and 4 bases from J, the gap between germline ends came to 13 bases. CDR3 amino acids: CASTPTGFYGYTF. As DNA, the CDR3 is TGTGCCAGTACCCCGACGGGTTTCTATGGCTACACCTTC.

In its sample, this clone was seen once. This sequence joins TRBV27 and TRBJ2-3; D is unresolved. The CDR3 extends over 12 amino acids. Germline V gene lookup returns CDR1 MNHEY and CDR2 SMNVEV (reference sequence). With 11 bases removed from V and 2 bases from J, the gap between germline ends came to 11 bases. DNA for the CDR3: TGTGCCGTGGGCGGACCCACAGATACGCAGTATTTT. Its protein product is CAVGGPTDTQYF.

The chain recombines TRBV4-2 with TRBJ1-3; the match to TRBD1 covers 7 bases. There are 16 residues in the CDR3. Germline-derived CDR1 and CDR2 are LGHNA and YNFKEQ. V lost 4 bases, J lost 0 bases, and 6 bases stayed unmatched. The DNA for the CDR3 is TGTGCCAGCAGCCGACAGGGAAGGGTCTCTGGAAACACCATATATTTT. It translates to CASSRQGRVSGNTIYF.